This entry concerns a single T cell receptor (beta chain). Its antigen is currently unknown. Terminally differentiated effector memory CD45RA+ cells were excluded from the naive CD8 cells, which were CD45RO-negative and positively selected for CCR7. The record originates from a study of shared clonotypes between healthy human individuals. Study-wide background: CD4 naive cells filled three plates per donor, CD4 memory three, CD8 naive two and CD8 memory one. Findings and caveats of the study: Sharing across four donors was seen in approximately 5.2% of naive CD4 clonotypes. For sorted subsets, rarefaction showed incomplete sequencing despite large depth.

CDR3 length: 16 amino acids. Trimming removed 3 bases from V and 0 bases from J, with 12 bases in between. Per the germline V gene, CDR1 is SGHDN and CDR2 is FVKESK. Deep-level settings were used for running the assay. Generated by immunoSEQ multiplex PCR, the TCRdb table keeps only in-frame clones and is missing some. Among hundreds of thousands of clones listed, 85% to 95% were seen once. The V gene is TRBV14, the J gene TRBJ1-3; no definite D call. The sequence was obtained from a woman aged 25 to 39 in good health. What was sequenced was naive CD8+ T cells sorted from blood. The CDR3 nucleotides are TGTGCCAGCAGCCATACTTCCGTGCACTCTGGAAACACCATATATTTT. It translates to CASSHTSVHSGNTIYF. Supplemented by reference TRBV14 and TRBJ1-3, the full variable domain reads EAGVTQFPSHSVIEKGQTVTLRCDPISGHDNLYWYRRVMGKEIKFLLHFVKESKQDESGMPNNRFLAERTGGTYSTLKVQPAELEDSGVYFCASSHTSVHSGNTIYFGEGSWLTVV.